The clone carrying this TCR beta chain was seen a few times. Each CDR3 protein is one row after TCRdb ran MiXCR on the 5' RACE reads. The table shows some 240,000 distinct CDR3 sequences, with over 9.5% occurring only once. These data belong to a study of identical twins. J gave up 4 bases and V 3 bases, and 11 bases lay outside the gene matches. The germline gives CDR1 MNHEY, CDR2 SMNVEV (reference sequence). This CDR3 is built from 18 residues. The J gene is TRBJ2-2, the V gene TRBV27; the match to TRBD2 covers 10 bases. The material sequenced was memory T cells sorted from blood. The TCR was taken from a man between 50 and 59 years old in good health. DNA of the CDR3: TGTGCCAGCAGTTTTCCTAGCGGGAGAGCCGGGATCACCGGGGAGCTGTTTTTT. Its translation is CASSFPSGRAGITGELFF.